One and the same sample provided the 32 T cell receptor beta chains below, sequenced in a study of spatial heterogeneity in lung cancer. TCRdb redid the calling of the 5' RACE reads with MiXCR, one entry per CDR3 protein. Of 20,000 to 25,000 distinct CDR3 sequences listed, just over 4.5% were seen once; the top ten hold nearly 7.5%. Regarding time point: sample taken at primary tumor resection. Whole RNA was taken from tumor, nontumor lung or frozen PBMC; it was then sequenced unsorted. Sequencing used PBMCs, obtained at surgery. The receptors shown here come from a male donor with early-stage non-small cell lung cancer.

This clonotype is medium-sized (0.01 to 0.1%) by share. The rearrangement joins TRBV4-3 to TRBJ1-5, with a weak D call TRBD1 (5 bases). This CDR3 has 15 residues. CDR1 and CDR2 from the germline V gene are LGHNA and YSLEER. V was pared by 0 bases and J by 6 bases, with 12 bases between. The CDR3 loop is CASSQDTFGGQPQHF. As DNA, the CDR3 is TGCGCCAGCAGCCAAGATACGTTTGGGGGTCAGCCCCAGCATTTT.

This clonotype came up many times. The chain couples TRBV9 to TRBJ2-3, with D perhaps assigned TRBD1 or TRBD2 (5 bases each). V lost 2 bases, J lost 2 bases, and 9 bases lay in between. The CDR3 loop spans 14 amino acids. Germline CDR1 reads SGDLS; CDR2 reads YYNGEE. The CDR3 region is CASSVTGTTDTQYF. The DNA for the CDR3 is TGTGCCAGCAGCGTGACGGGGACCACAGATACGCAGTATTTT.

This clonotype appeared many times. V and J are TRBV11-2 and TRBJ2-1; TRBD2 agrees at 9 bases. Losses at the gene ends were 5 bases for V and 6 bases for J; bases not matched to a gene: 11. The CDR3 contains 16 residues. Per germline, CDR1 SGHAT and CDR2 FQNNGV. The CDR3 is CASSPRNSGSTNEQFF. CDR3 nucleotide sequence: TGTGCCAGCAGCCCTCGAAATAGCGGGAGTACCAATGAGCAGTTCTTC.

Ten or more counts support this clonotype. As DNA, the CDR3 is TGCAGTGCCATCAGGACTAGCGGGGCCGAGCAGTACTTC. Encoded protein: CSAIRTSGAEQYF. V usage is TRBV20-1 and J usage is TRBJ2-7, with 12 bases lining up with TRBD2. Germline lookup yields CDR1 DFQATT and CDR2 SNEGSKA (reference sequence). Losses at the gene ends were 6 bases for V and 6 bases for J; bases not matched to a gene: 6. The CDR3 has 13 residues.

This clonotype was seen repeatedly, ten times or more. The chain joins TRBV20-1 to TRBJ1-4; TRBD1 matches at 7 bases. The germline V gene encodes CDR1 DFQATT and CDR2 SNEGSKA (reference sequence). V trimming: 0 bases; J trimming: 5 bases; junction bases outside the gene matches: 9. The CDR3 is 16 residues long. The CDR3 DNA follows: TGCAGTGCTAGAGAGTCCGTGACAGGGCTAAATGAAAAACTGTTTTTT. Its protein is CSARESVTGLNEKLFF.

In its sample, this clonotype was seen many times. The rearrangement links TRBV12-3 or TRBV12-4 to TRBJ2-3; D uncertain. The V end was cut by 2 bases, the J end by 3 bases, with 9 bases between. The CDR3 extends over 14 amino acids. The CDR3 is CASSLTAPTDTQYF. In DNA, the CDR3 is TGTGCCAGCAGTTTAACGGCACCTACAGATACGCAGTATTTT.

This clonotype was counted many times. V and J are TRBV24-1 and TRBJ1-2, with a tentative D call TRBD1 (5 bases). The V end was cut by 7 bases, the J end by 4 bases, with 15 bases between. This CDR3 has 14 amino acids. Germline V gives CDR1 KGHDR, CDR2 SFDVKD. The CDR3 reads CATSPRQGAYGYTF. The CDR3 region has the DNA TGTGCCACCAGCCCTCGCCAGGGAGCCTATGGCTACACCTTC.

In its sample, this clonotype was seen many times. The V call is TRBV30, the J call TRBJ2-1; 7 bases agree with TRBD1. Germline trimming cut 5 bases from V and 0 bases from J; bases unmatched to any gene: 4. This CDR3 has 14 residues. Germline assignment: CDR1 GTSNPN and CDR2 SVGIG (reference sequence). The CDR3 sequence is CAWATGISYNEQFF. The CDR3 DNA reads TGTGCCTGGGCGACAGGGATCTCCTACAATGAGCAGTTCTTC.

This clonotype was seen repeatedly, ten times or more. The rearrangement uses TRBV29-1 and TRBJ2-5; 8 bases line up with TRBD1. The ends lost 4 bases at V and 6 bases at J; junction bases unmatched: 13. CDR3 size: 15 residues. The germline V gene encodes CDR1 SQVTM and CDR2 ANQGSEA. The CDR3 sequence is CSVVFVRTGRKTQYF. The CDR3 DNA reads as TGCAGCGTTGTCTTTGTTCGGACAGGGAGGAAGACCCAGTACTTC.

This clonotype is medium-sized by share. The chain carries TRBV12-3 or TRBV12-4 and TRBJ2-5; D possibly corresponds to TRBD1 (6 bases). CDR3 length: 14 amino acids. Trimming shortened V by 3 bases and J by 6 bases, and 14 bases separated the two germline ends. CDR3 in amino acids: CASSFPGAPKTQYF. The CDR3 coding sequence is TGTGCCAGCAGTTTTCCAGGGGCACCGAAGACCCAGTACTTC.

At least ten counts were recorded for this clonotype. This chain uses TRBV10-3 with TRBJ2-7, with a possible D match to TRBD1 (6 bases). Trimming removed 8 bases at V and 4 bases at J, with 15 bases between. CDR1 is ENHRY, CDR2 SYGVKD, per germline. CDR3 size: 13 residues. In DNA, the CDR3 is TGTGCCATCGCGGCAGGGGTCATATACGAGCAGTACTTC. Translation: CAIAAGVIYEQYF.

This clonotype was picked up a small number of times. J is TRBJ1-5 and V is TRBV28; 9 bases are shared with TRBD1. V lost 5 bases and J lost 6; bases outside the gene matches: 11. Germline V gene lookup returns CDR1 MDHEN and CDR2 SYDVKM. CDR3 length equals 16 residues. The CDR3, as DNA: TGTGCCAGCAGTCTCCCCCCAACAGGGGGCCCTCAGCCCCAGCATTTT. This codes for CASSLPPTGGPQPQHF.

This clonotype was counted at least ten times. The V gene is TRBV7-6, the J gene TRBJ2-1; TRBD2 matches 10 bases. The CDR3 covers 16 residues. The V segment lost 1 base and the J segment 6 bases; nucleotides outside the gene matches: 6. CDR1 is SGHVS, CDR2 FNYEAQ, per germline. The CDR3: CASSLVGAGGRNEQFF. The CDR3 DNA reads as TGTGCCAGCAGCTTAGTCGGAGCGGGAGGGCGCAATGAGCAGTTCTTC.

This clonotype has at least ten counts. V and J are TRBV7-2 and TRBJ2-2, with a weak D call TRBD2 (5 bases). Germline CDR1 and CDR2: SGHTA and FQGNSA. The V and J ends lost 2 bases and 1 base respectively, with 8 bases between them. The CDR3 is made up of 15 amino acids. The CDR3 coding sequence is TGTGCCAGCAGCTTAAACAGCGGGAACACCGGGGAGCTGTTTTTT. Encoded protein: CASSLNSGNTGELFF.

The chain recombines TRBV18 with TRBJ2-4, with D maybe TRBD2 (6 bases). The germline V gene has CDR1 KGHSH and CDR2 LQKENI. The ends were cut back, 3 bases at V and 3 bases at J, with 12 bases in the middle. This CDR3 has 15 residues. CDR3 sequence (DNA): TGTGCCAGCTCACCGGACTACGGGGGCAAAAACATTCAGTACTTC. Amino acids: CASSPDYGGKNIQYF. Together with reference TRBV18 and TRBJ2-4, the CDR3 gives the full variable domain: NAGVMQNPRHLVRRRGQEARLRCSPMKGHSHVYWYRQLPEEGLKFMVYLQKENIIDESGMPKERFSAEFPKEGPSILRIQQVVRGDSAAYFCASSPDYGGKNIQYFGAGTRLSVL.

This clonotype was counted ten times or more. The genes are TRBV6-6 and TRBJ1-1, with D possibly TRBD1 on 6 matching bases. Trimming took off 5 bases at V and 4 bases at J, with 20 bases between the two ends. Germline V CDR1 and CDR2: MNHNY, SVGAGI (reference sequence). This CDR3 has 16 amino acids. CDR3 amino acids: CASSISLTGTATEAFF. The CDR3 DNA follows: TGTGCCAGCAGTATTTCCCTGACAGGAACGGCCACTGAAGCTTTCTTT.

This chain links TRBV7-9 with TRBJ2-1; D is possibly TRBD1 or TRBD2 (5 bases each). From germline, CDR1 is SEHNR and CDR2 FQNEAQ (reference sequence). The CDR3 is 14 residues long. V shed 5 bases and J shed 16 bases, with 24 bases lying between them. The CDR3 here is CASSPDQQVPRGFF. The CDR3 bases are TGTGCCAGCAGCCCCGACCAACAGGTACCACGGGGATTCTTC.

Turning to this clonotype: With a much larger clone just one base away, this may be a read error. The J gene is TRBJ2-5, the V gene TRBV20-1; D possibly matches TRBD1 or TRBD2 (5 bases each). The CDR3 sequence is 14 residues long. Germline CDR1 is DFQATT and CDR2 is SNEGSKA (reference sequence). The CDR3 sequence: CSALHPGTQETRYF. The DNA of the CDR3 is TGCAGTGCTTTACACCCCGGGACCCAAGAGACCCGGTACTTC.

This clonotype showed up many times. V usage is TRBV12-3 or TRBV12-4 and J usage is TRBJ2-2; 11 nucleotides match TRBD2. V dropped 8 bases and J dropped 4; count of bases not matched to a gene: 3. The CDR3 runs to 14 residues. CDR3 coding DNA: TGTGCCAGCCGTAGCGGGAGGGTCACCGGGGAGCTGTTTTTT. Encoded protein: CASRSGRVTGELFF.

Ten or more counts support this clonotype. This sequence joins TRBV5-1 and TRBJ2-1; TRBD2 matches 9 bases. V lost 6 bases, J lost 7 bases, and 11 bases stayed unmatched. The CDR3 sequence is 15 residues long. Per germline, CDR1 SGHRS and CDR2 YFSETQ. The CDR3 sequence is CASTRGGAILNEQFF. The CDR3 bases are TGCGCCAGCACCCGCGGGGGGGCCATCTTGAATGAGCAGTTCTTC.

Relative to its sample, this clonotype is medium-sized (0.01 to 0.1%). V and J are TRBV3-1 and TRBJ2-4; 12 bases are a match to TRBD2. The trim removed 1 base at V and 1 base at J, leaving 2 bases unmatched. The CDR3 extends over 17 amino acids. Looked up from germline, CDR1 is LGHDT and CDR2 is YNNKEL (reference sequence). CDR3 in amino acids: CASSQGLAGDAKNIQYF. The CDR3 coding sequence is TGTGCCAGCAGCCAAGGACTAGCGGGGGACGCCAAAAACATTCAGTACTTC. The whole variable domain, remainder taken from reference TRBV3-1 and TRBJ2-4, is DTAVSQTPKYLVTQMGNDKSIKCEQNLGHDTMYWYKQDSKKFLKIMFSYNNKELIINETVPNRFSPKSPDKAHLNLHINSLELGDSAVYFCASSQGLAGDAKNIQYFGAGTRLSVL.

Relative to its sample, this clonotype is medium-sized. This chain links TRBV7-6 with TRBJ1-4; D not resolved. The CDR3 has 13 residues. CDR1 is SGHVS, CDR2 FNYEAQ, per germline. V dropped 3 bases and J dropped 5 bases, with 7 bases sitting between them. The CDR3: CASSLVTNEKLFF. The DNA of the CDR3 is TGTGCCAGCAGCTTGGTGACAAATGAAAAACTGTTTTTT. Full variable domain (outside the CDR3, taken from reference TRBV7-6 and TRBJ1-4): GAGVSQSPRYKVTKRGQDVALRCDPISGHVSLYWYRQALGQGPEFLTYFNYEAQQDKSGLPNDRFSAERPEGSISTLTIQRTEQRDSAMYRCASSLVTNEKLFFGSGTQLSVL.

This clonotype was recorded at least ten times. The gene calls are TRBV5-6 and TRBJ2-5; either TRBD1 or TRBD2 may fit D (6 bases each). V lost 6 bases and J 5 bases, leaving 23 bases between the germline ends. This CDR3 has 16 residues. Looked up from germline, CDR1 is SGHDT and CDR2 is YYEEEE. CDR3 nucleotides: TGTGCCAGCATCACGATGGAGAGGGGGGCGAGGGAGACCCAGTACTTC. It codes for CASITMERGARETQYF. The whole variable domain, filled in from reference TRBV5-6 and TRBJ2-5, reads DAGVTQSPTHLIKTRGQQVTLRCSPKSGHDTVSWYQQALGQGPQFIFQYYEEEERQRGNFPDRFSGHQFPNYSSELNVNALLLGDSALYLCASITMERGARETQYFGPGTRLLVL.

The chain has TRBV7-9 and TRBJ2-2, with D perhaps matching TRBD2 (5 bases). The CDR3 has 15 residues. Germline V lookup: CDR1 SEHNR, CDR2 FQNEAQ (reference sequence). The V end lost 7 bases, the J end lost 6 bases, and 18 bases lay between the germline ends. The CDR3 region is CASTRRAGYAGELFF. CDR3 in DNA: TGTGCCAGCACCCGCCGGGCGGGTTACGCCGGGGAGCTGTTTTTT.

This clonotype was recorded a few times. The chain links TRBV18 to TRBJ2-1; D might be TRBD2 (5 bases). This CDR3 is built from 16 residues. Germline V gives CDR1 KGHSH, CDR2 LQKENI. V lost 2 bases, J lost 4 bases, and 15 bases lay in between. CDR3 sequence reads: CASSPSLGAGYNEQFF. CDR3 nucleotides: TGTGCCAGCTCACCAAGTTTGGGAGCCGGGTACAATGAGCAGTTCTTC.

By share, this clonotype ranks as medium-sized. The CDR3 region is CASSLGLTNTGELFF. In nucleotides, the CDR3 is TGTGCCAGCAGCCTGGGACTTACGAACACCGGGGAGCTGTTTTTT. The rearrangement links TRBV7-8 to TRBJ2-2, with D maybe TRBD2 (6 bases). V dropped 5 bases and J dropped 0 bases, with 10 bases sitting between them. Germline lookup yields CDR1 SGHVS and CDR2 FQNEAQ. There are 15 residues in the CDR3.

This clonotype was seen ten or more times. This chain connects TRBV20-1 to TRBJ1-2, with 8 bases fitting TRBD1. The CDR3 length is 13 residues. CDR1 and CDR2 from the germline V gene are DFQATT and SNEGSKA (reference sequence). V was pared by 5 bases and J by 8 bases, with 10 bases of the junction left unmatched. Here the CDR3 DNA reads TGCAGTGCTGCGGACAGGGCTGGGGGCGGCTACACCTTC. Translated, it gives CSAADRAGGGYTF.

This clonotype occurred many times. The chain combines TRBV20-1 with TRBJ2-7; D perhaps matches TRBD2 (7 bases). The length of the CDR3 is 14 residues. V was cut by 3 bases and J by 2 bases, with 14 bases left in between. Looked up from germline, CDR1 is DFQATT and CDR2 is SNEGSKA (reference sequence). The CDR3 loop is CSASKGEGAYEQYF. CDR3 DNA: TGCAGTGCTAGTAAGGGGGAGGGCGCCTACGAGCAGTACTTC.

Here the CDR3 reads CASSLDRNTGELFF. CDR3 bases: TGTGCCAGTAGCCTAGACAGAAACACCGGGGAGCTGTTTTTT. The V call is TRBV19, the J call TRBJ2-2; a weak D match, TRBD1 (5 bases). The CDR3 extends over 14 amino acids. Germline CDR1 is LNHDA and CDR2 is SQIVND (reference sequence). V gave up 6 bases and J gave up 2 bases, with 10 bases separating them. Full variable domain (missing parts from reference TRBV19 and TRBJ2-2): DGGITQSPKYLFRKEGQNVTLSCEQNLNHDAMYWYRQDPGQGLRLIYYSQIVNDFQKGDIAEGYSVSREKKESFPLTVTSAQKNPTAFYLCASSLDRNTGELFFGEGSRLTVL.

This clonotype was detected many times. The chain is built from TRBV4-2 and TRBJ1-5; the D is unclear. CDR3 length equals 15 residues. The V end was cut by 0 bases, the J end by 3 bases, with 9 bases between. Germline V CDR1 and CDR2: LGHNA, YNFKEQ. The CDR3 sequence: CASSQDFAVNQPQHF. The CDR3 region has the DNA TGTGCCAGCAGCCAAGATTTCGCAGTCAATCAGCCCCAGCATTTT.

About this clonotype itself: A much larger clone is a single base away; this may be a read error. This chain joins TRBV3-1 and TRBJ2-3; D possibly corresponds to TRBD1 (5 bases). The V end lost 2 bases, the J end lost 0 bases, and 9 bases lay between the germline ends. Germline lookup yields CDR1 LGHDT and CDR2 YNNKEL (reference sequence). The CDR3 is 15 amino acids. CDR3: CASSQQRQSTDTQYF. Written as DNA, the CDR3 is TGTGCCAGCAGCCAACAAAGACAGAGCACAGATACGCAGTATTTT.

The chain is built from TRBV12-5 and TRBJ2-7; tentative D call: TRBD2 (6 bases). This CDR3 is built from 14 residues. CDR1 is LGHNT and CDR2 is FRNRAP in the germline V gene. V was clipped by 5 bases and J by 5 bases, with 16 bases between them. The CDR3, as DNA: TGTGCTAGTGGTCCTCCGGGAGTAGGGGACGAGCAGTACTTC. It specifies CASGPPGVGDEQYF.